Listed below are T cell receptor beta chains from one sample, sequenced in a study of CD8+CD57+ T cells in acquired aplastic anemia. TCRdb reprocessed the reads via MiXCR and lists one record per CDR3 protein. The data show about 200,000 distinct CDR3 sequences, with roughly 50% seen just once and about 20% held by the top ten. What was sequenced was sorted CD4+, CD8+, or CD8+CD57+ T cells (not recorded which) from PBMCs. Receptors were obtained from a human donor with aplastic anemia. The CDR3 runs from the conserved cysteine through the conserved F or W. D genes are given only for firm matches. Clone sizes are given selectively: once, few, many, or a class where the clone is expanded.

V	J	D	size	DNA	CDR3
TRBV7-9	TRBJ1-2	-	-	TGTGCCAGCAGTGCAAGCGGTGCCATCTATGGCTACACCTTC	CASSASGAIYGYTF
TRBV19	TRBJ1-5	-	many	TGTGCCAGTAGTGGAGGGTCTAATAGCAATCAGCCCCAGCATTTT	CASSGGSNSNQPQHF
TRBV2	TRBJ1-1	-	-	TGTGCCAGCAATCAGGGGTGGTCTGAAGCTTTCTTT	CASNQGWSEAFF
TRBV29-1	TRBJ1-3	-	many	TGCAGCGCCCGAGCTGGAAACACCATATATTTT	CSARAGNTIYF
TRBV20-1	TRBJ1-1	-	many	TGCAGTGCCCAGGGGTGGGGCAGGGCAGGGACCATGAACACTGAAGCTTTCTTT	CSAQGWGRAGTMNTEAFF
TRBV12-3/TRBV12-4	TRBJ2-1	TRBD2	many	TGTGCCAGCAATAACCTTAGCGGGGGGATCTACAATGAGCAGTTCTTC	CASNNLSGGIYNEQFF
TRBV9	TRBJ2-7	TRBD2	-	TGTGCCAGCAGCGGCGAAAGCGGGAAGCCCTCCTACGAGCAGTACTTC	CASSGESGKPSYEQYF
TRBV5-6	TRBJ1-5	-	many	TGTGCCAGCAGCTTGTTTGTCAGGGACTATAGCAATCAGCCCCAGCATTTT	CASSLFVRDYSNQPQHF
TRBV20-1	TRBJ2-5	TRBD2	-	TGCAGTGCTAGACTAGCGGGGGGTTTTGGTGTCCAGTACTTC	CSARLAGGFGVQYF
TRBV15	TRBJ2-3	TRBD2	-	TGTGCCACCAGCAGAGTTCCCGGGGGAGGGGCAGATACGCAGTATTTT	CATSRVPGGGADTQYF